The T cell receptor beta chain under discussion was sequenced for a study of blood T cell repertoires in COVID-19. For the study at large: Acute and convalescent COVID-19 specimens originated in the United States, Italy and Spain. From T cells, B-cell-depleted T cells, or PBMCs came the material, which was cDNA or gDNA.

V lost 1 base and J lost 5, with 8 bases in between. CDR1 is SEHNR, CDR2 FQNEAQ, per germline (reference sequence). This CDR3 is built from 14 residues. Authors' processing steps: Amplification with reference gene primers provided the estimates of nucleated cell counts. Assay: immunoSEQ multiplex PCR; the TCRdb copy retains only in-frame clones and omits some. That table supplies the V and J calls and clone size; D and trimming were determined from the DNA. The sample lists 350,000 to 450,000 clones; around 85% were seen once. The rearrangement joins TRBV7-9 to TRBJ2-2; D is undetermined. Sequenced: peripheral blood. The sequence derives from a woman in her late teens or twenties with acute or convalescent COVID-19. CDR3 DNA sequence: TGTGCCAGCAGCTTAGGAGCCGGGACCGGGGAGCTGTTTTTT. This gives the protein CASSLGAGTGELFF. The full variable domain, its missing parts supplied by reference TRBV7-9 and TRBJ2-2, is DTGVSQNPRHKITKRGQNVTFRCDPISEHNRLYWYRQTLGQGPEFLTYFQNEAQLEKSRLLSDRFSAERPKGSFSTLEIQRTEQGDSAMYLCASSLGAGTGELFFGEGSRLTVL.